Below are 10 T cell receptor beta chains sequenced from a single sample in a study of T cells in Graves' hyperthyroidism and ophthalmopathy. The TCR beta CDR3 regions underwent amplification using RNA transcripts as the source. When the TCR CDR3 underwent first-round RT-PCR, the HTBI primer set was used. TCRdb analysed the multiplex PCR reads with MiXCR anew, one entry per CDR3 protein. The sample holds hundreds of thousands of distinct CDR3 sequences; over 15% are singletons and the top ten take around 17%. The sequencing sample was made of blood. Receptor source: a woman between 45 and 60 years old with Graves' hyperthyroidism that later progressed to Graves' ophthalmopathy.

This clonotype was seen only a few times. The V call is TRBV29-1, the J call TRBJ1-1; tentatively, D is TRBD1 (5 bases). Trimming cost V 6 bases and J 5 bases, with 7 bases left between them. The CDR3 is made up of 10 amino acids. Looked up from germline, CDR1 is SQVTM and CDR2 is ANQGSEA. CDR3 protein: CSVKGTEAFF. The CDR3 nucleotides are TGCAGCGTGAAGGGGACTGAAGCTTTCTTT.

This clonotype was detected many times. V is TRBV6-2 or TRBV6-3 and J is TRBJ2-7; D is uncertain. The germline CDR1 and CDR2 sequences are MNHEY and SVGEGT. The CDR3 is 14 amino acids. V lost 2 bases, J lost 0 bases, and 8 bases lay in between. The CDR3 bases are TGTGCCAGCAGTTACGCCGGTCTCTCCTACGAGCAGTACTTC. It encodes CASSYAGLSYEQYF.

This clonotype was seen a few times. The V and J genes are TRBV30 and TRBJ1-1, with D tentatively TRBD1 (6 bases). Germline CDR1 reads GTSNPN; CDR2 reads SVGIG (reference sequence). Trimming took 4 bases from V and 0 from J, leaving 9 bases between them. The CDR3 is 13 amino acids. The CDR3 loop is CAWKGTLNTEAFF. DNA of the CDR3: TGTGCCTGGAAGGGGACATTGAACACTGAAGCTTTCTTT.

Ten or more counts support this clonotype. The V call is TRBV27, the J call TRBJ2-7, with D possibly being TRBD1 (5 bases). Germline V gives CDR1 MNHEY, CDR2 SMNVEV (reference sequence). The CDR3 runs 13 residues. Trimming stripped 6 bases from V and 5 bases from J, with 14 bases between. CDR3 sequence: CASSISRVHEQYF. CDR3 DNA sequence: TGTGCCAGCAGCATTTCCAGGGTACACGAGCAGTACTTC.

V usage is TRBV7-2 and J usage is TRBJ2-7; D may be TRBD2 (5 bases). CDR1 is SGHTA and CDR2 is FQGNSA in the germline V gene. CDR3 length: 14 residues. V shed 3 bases and J shed 3 bases, with 12 bases lying between them. The DNA for the CDR3 is TGTGCCAGCAGCTTTTCGGTGGAGGTCTACGAGCAGTACTTC. Protein: CASSFSVEVYEQYF.

CDR3 residues: CASSLEGGFNEKLFF. The CDR3 DNA is TGTGCCAGCAGCTTAGAAGGAGGATTTAATGAAAAACTGTTTTTT. The chain employs TRBV7-8 and TRBJ1-4, with D uncertain. Per the germline V gene, CDR1 is SGHVS and CDR2 is FQNEAQ. The CDR3 contains 15 residues. V was pared by 1 base and J by 4 bases, with 10 bases between. Full variable domain (outside the CDR3, taken from reference TRBV7-8 and TRBJ1-4): GAGVSQSPRYKVAKRGQDVALRCDPISGHVSLFWYQQALGQGPEFLTYFQNEAQLDKSGLPSDRFFAERPEGSVSTLKIQRTQQEDSAVYLCASSLEGGFNEKLFFGSGTQLSVL.

This clonotype has just a few counts. The rearrangement joins TRBV20-1 to TRBJ2-1, with D tentatively TRBD2 (7 bases). The length of the CDR3 is 15 residues. Between the trimmed V and J ends, which lost 1 base and 4 bases, there was a span of 14 bases. Germline V lookup: CDR1 DFQATT, CDR2 SNEGSKA (reference sequence). The CDR3 sequence: CSARAGEGGYNEQFF. The CDR3 nucleotides are TGCAGTGCTAGAGCCGGGGAGGGGGGATACAATGAGCAGTTCTTC.

This clonotype has a count of ten or more. The rearrangement links TRBV11-2 to TRBJ2-5; 8 bases are shared with TRBD2. This CDR3 contains 15 residues. CDR1 is SGHAT, CDR2 FQNNGV, per germline. After removal of 5 bases from V and 1 base from J, the junction contained 6 bases not matched to a gene. The CDR3 spells CASSRGGTTQETQYF. The CDR3 DNA sequence: TGTGCCAGCAGCCGCGGGGGGACGACCCAAGAGACCCAGTACTTC.

This clonotype was counted many times. The chain recombines TRBV20-1 with TRBJ1-5; no reliable D call. Per germline, CDR1 DFQATT and CDR2 SNEGSKA (reference sequence). V dropped 1 base and J dropped 5 bases, with 12 bases sitting between them. The CDR3 runs to 14 residues. The CDR3 sequence is CSARVGVRDQPQHF. CDR3 bases: TGCAGTGCTAGAGTAGGTGTAAGGGATCAGCCCCAGCATTTT.

This clonotype was recorded at least ten times. The chain joins TRBV2 to TRBJ1-1; D gene uncertain. The CDR3 consists of 15 residues. Germline V gives CDR1 SNHLY, CDR2 FYNNEI. The germline V and J ends were trimmed by 2 bases and 0 bases, with 10 bases remaining between them. CDR3 coding DNA: TGTGCCAGCAGTGAAATGGCGCTTCTGAACACTGAAGCTTTCTTT. Translating it yields CASSEMALLNTEAFF.